The 7 T cell receptor beta chains below come from one sample, sequenced in a study of CD4 T cells in relation to SARS-CoV-2 and coronaviruses. CD4+ T cells from unexposed donors were obtained before the COVID-19 pandemic (2011-2018). The cells were cultured for roughly 11 days before CD4+ T cells were isolated. Here immunoSEQ multiplex PCR was the method, and the copy in TCRdb shows in-frame clones only, minus some. The sample contains under 30,000 clones, roughly four fifths of which appear only once. Antigen specificity for these receptors is unknown. The material sequenced was CD4+ T cells from PBMCs, cultured in vitro. The receptors originated from a human donor in good health.

This sequence joins TRBV11-1 and TRBJ2-5; D not resolved. The V end lost 5 bases, the J end lost 5 bases, and 18 bases lay between the germline ends. Germline values: CDR1 SGHAT, CDR2 FQDESV (reference sequence). The CDR3 sequence is 15 residues long. The DNA for the CDR3 is TGTGCCAGCAGCCGGGCCCGCGGAGTAATGGAGACCCAGTACTTC. Protein: CASSRARGVMETQYF.

The chain uses TRBV18 and TRBJ2-3; 7 nucleotides match TRBD2. CDR1 is KGHSH, CDR2 LQKENI, per germline. Trimming removed 3 bases from V and 1 base from J; junction bases left unmatched: 7. The CDR3 has 16 amino acids. CDR3 amino acids: CASSPTREVGTDTQYF. CDR3 coding DNA: TGTGCCAGCTCACCCACCCGGGAGGTGGGCACAGATACGCAGTATTTT.

This clone turned up a few times. The rearrangement links TRBV7-2 to TRBJ1-5, with 7 bases lining up with TRBD1. Trimming at V came to 1 base and at J to 2 bases, leaving 2 bases not matched to a gene. Germline V gives CDR1 SGHTA, CDR2 FQGNSA. The length of the CDR3 is 15 residues. CDR3 protein: CASSLVTGGNQPQHF. In nucleotides, the CDR3 is TGTGCCAGCAGCTTAGTCACAGGGGGCAATCAGCCCCAGCATTTT.

J is TRBJ2-7 and V is TRBV30; 10 nucleotides align to TRBD1. CDR3 size: 15 residues. Trimming at V came to 0 bases and at J to 3 bases, leaving 5 bases not matched to a gene. CDR1 GTSNPN and CDR2 SVGIG come from the germline V gene (reference sequence). The CDR3 spells CAWSVGGTGVYEQYF. The DNA for the CDR3 is TGTGCCTGGAGTGTTGGTGGGACAGGGGTCTACGAGCAGTACTTC.

This clone showed up just once. This chain joins TRBV29-1 and TRBJ1-6; D is perhaps TRBD1 (5 bases). The CDR3 is 13 amino acids. Per germline, CDR1 SQVTM and CDR2 ANQGSEA. V was cut by 4 bases and J by 5 bases, with 9 bases left in between. The DNA for the CDR3 is TGCAGCGTTGGGGACCGGAATAATTCACCCCTCCACTTT. Its translation: CSVGDRNNSPLHF.

This clone was counted between two and nine times. The chain links TRBV9 to TRBJ2-4; 7 nucleotides agree with TRBD1. Germline V lookup: CDR1 SGDLS, CDR2 YYNGEE. Trimming cost V 7 bases and J 0 bases; bases outside gene matches: 13. The CDR3 totals 17 residues. CDR3 region: CASGQDRFMGAKNIQYF. DNA for the CDR3: TGTGCCAGCGGGCAGGACAGGTTTATGGGAGCCAAAAACATTCAGTACTTC.

The table lists this clone with a few counts. The CDR3 region has the DNA TGTGCCAGCAGTGAAGCGTCACAGGCACAGCGGGCTTTCTTT. Amino acid sequence: CASSEASQAQRAFF. The chain uses TRBV2 and TRBJ1-1; the D gene is possibly TRBD1 (5 bases). Germline V gene lookup returns CDR1 SNHLY and CDR2 FYNNEI. The CDR3 sequence is 14 residues long. The ends were cut back, 0 bases at V and 11 bases at J, with 16 bases in the middle. The full variable domain, in which reference TRBV2 and TRBJ1-1 provide the parts outside the CDR3, is EPEVTQTPSHQVTQMGQEVILRCVPISNHLYFYWYRQILGQKVEFLVSFYNNEISEKSEIFDDQFSVERPDGSNFTLKIRSTKLEDSAMYFCASSEASQAQRAFFGQGTRLTVV.